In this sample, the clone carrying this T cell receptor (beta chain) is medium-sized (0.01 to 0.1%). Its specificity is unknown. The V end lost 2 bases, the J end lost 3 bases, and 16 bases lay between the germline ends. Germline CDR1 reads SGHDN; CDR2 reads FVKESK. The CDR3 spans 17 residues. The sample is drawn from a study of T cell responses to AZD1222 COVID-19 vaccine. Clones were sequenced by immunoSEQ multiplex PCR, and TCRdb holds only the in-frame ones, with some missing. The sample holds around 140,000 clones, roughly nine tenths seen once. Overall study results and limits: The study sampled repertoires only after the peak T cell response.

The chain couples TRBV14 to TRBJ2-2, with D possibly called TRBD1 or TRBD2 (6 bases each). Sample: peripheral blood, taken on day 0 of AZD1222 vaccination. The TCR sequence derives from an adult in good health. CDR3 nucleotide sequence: TGTGCCAGCAGCCAACGCGGGACAACTCCCTACACCGGGGAGCTGTTTTTT. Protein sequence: CASSQRGTTPYTGELFF.